Below are 20 T cell receptor beta chains sequenced from a single sample in a study of blood T cell repertoires in COVID-19. Clones were read by immunoSEQ multiplex PCR, and TCRdb kept only the in-frame ones, dropping some. The sample contains hundreds of thousands of clones, approximately 86% of which appear only once. The sample consisted of peripheral blood. These receptors came from a man aged 18 to 29 with active or convalescent COVID-19.

The rearrangement uses TRBV19 and TRBJ2-1, with D perhaps TRBD1 (6 bases). The germline gives CDR1 LNHDA, CDR2 SQIVND (reference sequence). Trimming cost V 6 bases and J 8 bases, with 20 bases left between them. This CDR3 region has 15 residues. CDR3 region: CASSNRVYSADEQFF. In DNA form, the CDR3 reads TGTGCCAGTAGCAACAGGGTTTATTCGGCGGATGAGCAGTTCTTC. Variable domain in full (rest from reference TRBV19 and TRBJ2-1): DGGITQSPKYLFRKEGQNVTLSCEQNLNHDAMYWYRQDPGQGLRLIYYSQIVNDFQKGDIAEGYSVSREKKESFPLTVTSAQKNPTAFYLCASSNRVYSADEQFFGPGTRLTVL.

The chain couples TRBV10-3 to TRBJ2-3; the match to TRBD2 covers 7 bases. CDR3 length equals 17 residues. The ends lost 4 bases at V and 4 bases at J; junction bases unmatched: 14. Germline loops: CDR1 ENHRY, CDR2 SYGVKD. CDR3 DNA sequence: TGTGCCATCAGTGGGAAAGTTAGCGGGTCTGGGTCAGATACGCAGTATTTT. This sequence encodes CAISGKVSGSGSDTQYF.

The CDR3 coding sequence is TGTGCCAGTAGTATAGTAGCGGGGTCTACGAACACCGGGGAGCTGTTTTTT. It yields the protein CASSIVAGSTNTGELFF. The V and J genes are TRBV19 and TRBJ2-2, with 8 bases that match TRBD2. Germline V lookup: CDR1 LNHDA, CDR2 SQIVND (reference sequence). The J segment lost 0 bases and the V segment lost 1 base, leaving 4 bases of the junction unmatched. The CDR3 sequence is 17 residues long.

V is TRBV6-6 and J is TRBJ1-1; D is unresolved. In germline, CDR1 is MNHNY, CDR2 SVGAGI (reference sequence). The CDR3 is made up of 12 amino acids. V lost 6 bases and J 3 bases, leaving 8 bases between the germline ends. The CDR3 DNA reads TGTGCCAGCAGCCAGTTGTACACTGAAGCTTTCTTT. Protein: CASSQLYTEAFF.

V usage is TRBV28 and J usage is TRBJ2-3; 11 nucleotides align to TRBD2. CDR1 is MDHEN, CDR2 SYDVKM, per germline. The CDR3 consists of 16 residues. V lost 4 bases to trimming and J lost 5 bases; unmatched junction nucleotides: 8. CDR3 nucleotides: TGTGCCAGCAGTTCAATAGCGGGAGGGCCTGTAGATACGCAGTATTTT. This translates into CASSSIAGGPVDTQYF.

V usage is TRBV28 and J usage is TRBJ1-1; D gene unclear. The CDR3 runs to 12 residues. V was clipped by 7 bases and J by 12 bases, with 18 bases between them. Per germline, CDR1 MDHEN and CDR2 SYDVKM. The CDR3 region is CASNTNRRRSFF. The CDR3 DNA follows: TGTGCCAGCAACACCAACCGGAGGCGATCTTTCTTT.

The genes are TRBV6-5 and TRBJ1-3; 9 bases line up with TRBD1. V lost 7 bases to trimming and J lost 4 bases; unmatched junction nucleotides: 5. Germline-derived CDR1 and CDR2 are MNHEY and SVGAGI. The CDR3 covers 14 residues. The CDR3 protein is CASTRDREGNTIYF. The CDR3, as DNA: TGTGCCAGCACCCGGGACAGGGAAGGAAACACCATATATTTT.

This clone was counted once. V is TRBV29-1 and J is TRBJ2-1; 10 bases agree with TRBD2. CDR1 is SQVTM, CDR2 ANQGSEA, per germline. The CDR3 consists of 13 residues. V was pared by 5 bases and J by 12 bases, with 10 bases of the junction left unmatched. CDR3 coding DNA: TGCAGCGTTTCTAGCGGGAGAGGTGGTGTGCAGTTCTTC. It translates to CSVSSGRGGVQFF.

This clone is a singleton in its sample. The chain employs TRBV28 and TRBJ1-2, with unresolved D. The CDR3 runs to 14 residues. Germline V lookup: CDR1 MDHEN, CDR2 SYDVKM. V lost 6 bases to trimming and J lost 2 bases, with 13 bases between them. The CDR3 is CASRLFGLNYGYTF. CDR3 nucleotides: TGTGCCAGCAGACTCTTCGGACTGAACTATGGCTACACCTTC.

The chain links TRBV4-2 to TRBJ2-5; 8 bases agree with TRBD1. Germline CDR1 is LGHNA and CDR2 is YNFKEQ. V shed 4 bases and J 7 bases; nucleotides not matched to a gene: 8. This CDR3 is 14 amino acids long. The CDR3 loop reads CASSLNGQGGTQYF. The CDR3 nucleotides read TGTGCCAGCAGCCTAAATGGACAGGGAGGGACCCAGTACTTC.

The rearrangement joins TRBV27 to TRBJ2-3; 7 bases fit TRBD2. J gave up 4 bases and V 2 bases, and 0 bases lay outside the gene matches. CDR1 is MNHEY and CDR2 is SMNVEV in the germline V gene (reference sequence). CDR3 length equals 13 residues. The CDR3 coding sequence is TGTGCCAGCAGTTTAGCGGGAGCAGATACGCAGTATTTT. It yields the protein CASSLAGADTQYF.

The chain is built from TRBV5-1 and TRBJ2-3, with TRBD2 as a possible D gene (6 bases). The CDR3 extends over 16 amino acids. Trimming took off 0 bases at V and 1 base at J, with 12 bases between the two ends. Germline V CDR1 and CDR2: SGHRS, YFSETQ. The CDR3 spells CASSLVGGLGTDTQYF. In DNA, the CDR3 is TGCGCCAGCAGCTTGGTGGGGGGTCTGGGCACAGATACGCAGTATTTT.

J is TRBJ1-5 and V is TRBV15; the D gene is possibly TRBD1 (6 bases). There are 17 residues in the CDR3. Germline assignment: CDR1 LNHNV and CDR2 YYDKDF (reference sequence). The V end lost 3 bases, the J end lost 0 bases, and 15 bases lay between the germline ends. CDR3 sequence: CATSSGDTPYSNQPQHF. For the CDR3, the DNA is TGTGCCACCAGCAGTGGGGACACCCCCTATAGCAATCAGCCCCAGCATTTT.

This clone was detected only once. The same CDR3 also results from other DNA sequences found in this sample. The J gene is TRBJ2-3, the V gene TRBV5-1; no definite D call. V was pared by 4 bases and J by 1 base, with 4 bases between. The CDR3 consists of 12 residues. Germline CDR1 and CDR2: SGHRS and YFSETQ. The CDR3 DNA reads as TGCGCCAGCAGCCTTCGCACAGATACGCAGTATTTT. Amino acids: CASSLRTDTQYF.

The V call is TRBV9, the J call TRBJ2-3, with 8 bases aligning to TRBD2. V was pared by 4 bases and J by 2 bases, with 6 bases of the junction left unmatched. Germline assignment: CDR1 SGDLS and CDR2 YYNGEE. The CDR3 totals 15 residues. Here the CDR3 DNA reads TGTGCCAGCAGCCTTACTAGCGGAGCCACAGATACGCAGTATTTT. This encodes CASSLTSGATDTQYF.

The V call is TRBV7-2, the J call TRBJ2-1, with 10 bases matching TRBD2. Germline V gene lookup returns CDR1 SGHTA and CDR2 FQGNSA. The CDR3 covers 15 residues. The J segment lost 5 bases and the V segment lost 5 bases, leaving 6 bases of the junction unmatched. The CDR3: CASSLPGLAHNEQFF. As DNA, the CDR3 is TGTGCCAGCAGCCTACCGGGACTAGCGCACAATGAGCAGTTCTTC.

The chain has TRBV6-6 and TRBJ2-5, with TRBD1 matching 8 bases. The CDR3 totals 15 residues. The germline gives CDR1 MNHNY, CDR2 SVGAGI (reference sequence). The trim removed 4 bases at V and 5 bases at J, leaving 9 bases unmatched. The CDR3 region is CASSLQRDRMETQYF. CDR3 in DNA: TGTGCCAGCAGTTTACAACGGGACAGGATGGAGACCCAGTACTTC.

The CDR3 DNA reads TGTGCCAGCAGCTCCGGGACAACCAAAGAGACCCAGTACTTC. It codes for CASSSGTTKETQYF. V is TRBV7-8 and J is TRBJ2-5, with D maybe TRBD1 (6 bases). Germline assignment: CDR1 SGHVS and CDR2 FQNEAQ. V was cut by 4 bases and J by 3 bases, with 12 bases left in between. The CDR3 runs to 14 residues.

The V and J genes are TRBV19 and TRBJ1-3, with D hard to call. CDR1 LNHDA and CDR2 SQIVND come from the germline V gene (reference sequence). Trimming shortened V by 5 bases and J by 3 bases, and 14 bases separated the two germline ends. This CDR3 has 15 residues. The CDR3 region has the DNA TGTGCCAGTAGTCACCCTACGCCGATTGGAAACACCATATATTTT. Its translation: CASSHPTPIGNTIYF.

The CDR3 DNA reads as TGTGCCAGCAGCGAGCGGTTAGTAGCTGGGACAGATACGCAGTATTTT. Protein sequence: CASSERLVAGTDTQYF. V usage is TRBV9 and J usage is TRBJ2-3; TRBD2 is a possible D gene (5 bases). The CDR3 length is 16 residues. V was pared by 3 bases and J by 3 bases, with 17 bases between. The germline gives CDR1 SGDLS, CDR2 YYNGEE.